The rows below give T cell receptor beta chains drawn from one sample of a study of cytomegalovirus exposure and HLA in healthy donors. Clones were sequenced by immunoSEQ multiplex PCR, and TCRdb holds only the in-frame ones, with some missing. The top ten hold roughly 9.3% of the sample, which has 43,000 or so clones, roughly 60% seen once. Sequenced sample: PBMCs. All receptors come from a human donor in good health. Both conserved end residues are part of each CDR3. D genes are given only for firm matches. Where a row states a size, it is once, few, many or the class of an expanded clone; other rows omit it.

TRBV13,TRBJ2-7,NA,TRBD1,TGTGCCAGCAGCTTAACGGGACAGGGGTACGAGCAGTACTTC,CASSLTGQGYEQYF
TRBV2,TRBJ2-7,NA,NA,TGTGCCAGCAAATTAAAACAGGTAGATCCCTACGAGCAGTACTTC,CASKLKQVDPYEQYF
TRBV2,TRBJ1-1,NA,TRBD1,TGTGCCAGCAGCCCCCGGACAGGCATTTTCGAAGCTTTCTTT,CASSPRTGIFEAFF
TRBV5-1,TRBJ2-5,NA,TRBD1,TGCGCCAGCAGCAAACGACAAACAGGGGCCCAAGAGACCCAGTACTTC,CASSKRQTGAQETQYF
TRBV30,TRBJ1-2,NA,NA,TGTGCCTGGACAGGGTCCTATGGCTACACCTTC,CAWTGSYGYTF
TRBV10-2,TRBJ1-5,NA,NA,TGCGCCAGCAGTGATGTCAGGGGTCAGCCCCAGCATTTT,CASSDVRGQPQHF
TRBV9,TRBJ1-6,few,TRBD1,TGTGCCAGCAGCCCGGGACAGCTTAATTCACCCCTCCACTTT,CASSPGQLNSPLHF
TRBV6-6,TRBJ2-7,NA,TRBD1,TGTGCCAGCAGTTACAAGGGGGCGCTCGGCGACGAGCAGTACTTC,CASSYKGALGDEQYF
TRBV2,TRBJ2-5,once,TRBD1,TGTGCCAGCTACGAGATAGGGGGCGGGGAGACCCAGTACTTC,CASYEIGGGETQYF
TRBV30,TRBJ1-3,NA,NA,TGTGCCTGGAGTGTAACGGGTATACGAAACACCATATATTTT,CAWSVTGIRNTIYF
TRBV5-6,TRBJ1-1,NA,NA,TGTGCCAGCAGCTTGGGAGGTACATCTGAAGCTTTCTTT,CASSLGGTSEAFF
TRBV4-2,TRBJ2-2,NA,TRBD1,TGTGCCAGCAGCACCGGGACAGGGGGCACCGGGGAGCTGTTTTTT,CASSTGTGGTGELFF
TRBV18,TRBJ2-7,NA,NA,TGTGCCAGCTCACCCGGTGCTGGTTACGAGCAGTACTTC,CASSPGAGYEQYF
TRBV19,TRBJ1-2,NA,NA,TGTGCCAGTAGTAGTTCAGGGCTCGGTGGCTACACCTTC,CASSSSGLGGYTF
TRBV19,TRBJ1-2,NA,TRBD1,TGTGCCAGTAGTATTCCGCGGACAGGGGACTATGGCTACACCTTC,CASSIPRTGDYGYTF
TRBV9,TRBJ1-2,few,TRBD1,TGTGCCAGCAGCGGTAACGGACAGGGAAGTCTGGGCTACACCTTC,CASSGNGQGSLGYTF
TRBV19,TRBJ1-2,NA,NA,TGTGCCAGTACCAGGGCGGTAGGCTATGGCTACACCTTC,CASTRAVGYGYTF
TRBV7-7,TRBJ2-5,once,NA,TGTGCTAGCAGCTTAGGTTCCGCTATCCAAGAGACCCAGTACTTC,CASSLGSAIQETQYF
TRBV4-1,TRBJ2-2,NA,NA,TGCGCCAGCAGCCCGCGGACAGATAACACCGGGGAGCTGTTTTTT,CASSPRTDNTGELFF
TRBV27,TRBJ2-1,NA,TRBD2,TGTGCCAGCCAAAAGCGGGGGAGCTCCTACAATGAGCAGTTCTTC,CASQKRGSSYNEQFF